The clone carrying this T cell receptor (beta chain) was recorded at least ten times. Its antigen is unidentified. This entry comes from a study of T-cell reconstitution after alpha-beta-depleted transplantation in children. Study-level results: T cells produced anew were the main source of T-cell counts and diversity one year after transplant.

This CDR3 has 13 amino acids. The germline V gene has CDR1 DFQATT and CDR2 SNEGSKA (reference sequence). V shed 6 bases and J shed 0 bases, with 12 bases lying between them. It was with unique molecular identifiers that the TCRbeta library was prepared. TCRdb re-derived calls from the PCR reads in MiXCR, one entry per CDR3 protein. The table has about 580,000 distinct CDR3 sequences, 20% to 25% seen once. This TCR was sampled from a boy under three years old who had a stem cell transplant for acute myeloid leukemia, so the T cells may come from the graft donor. The V and J genes are TRBV20-1 and TRBJ2-7, with D perhaps matching TRBD1 (6 bases). Material: PBMCs, mostly from graft donor cells, obtained 360 days after TCRalphabeta/CD19-depleted stem cell transplant. The CDR3 sequence: CSALGDTSYEQYF. CDR3 bases: TGCAGTGCCTTGGGGGACACCTCCTACGAGCAGTACTTC.